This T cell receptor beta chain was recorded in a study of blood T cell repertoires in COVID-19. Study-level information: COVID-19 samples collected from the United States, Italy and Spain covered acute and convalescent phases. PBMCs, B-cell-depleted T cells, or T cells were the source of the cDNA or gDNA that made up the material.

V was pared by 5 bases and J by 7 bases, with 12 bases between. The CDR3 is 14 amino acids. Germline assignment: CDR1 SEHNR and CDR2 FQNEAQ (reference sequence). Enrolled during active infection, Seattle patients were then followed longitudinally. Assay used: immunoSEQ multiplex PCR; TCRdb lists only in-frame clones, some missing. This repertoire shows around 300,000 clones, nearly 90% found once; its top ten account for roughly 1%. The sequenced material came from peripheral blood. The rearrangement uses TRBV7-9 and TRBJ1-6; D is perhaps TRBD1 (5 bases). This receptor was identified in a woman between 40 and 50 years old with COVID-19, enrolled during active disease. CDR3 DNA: TGTGCCAGCAGCCAAACAGGAGCCAATTCACCCCTCCACTTT. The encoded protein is CASSQTGANSPLHF.